Given below is one T cell receptor (beta chain) in context. There is no known antigen for this receptor. No base quality information exists; no much larger clone differs at one position. The data stem from a study of regulatory T cells in long-lasting Graves disease (TCRdb year 2021). Background on the whole study: Patients with newly diagnosed Graves' disease had been on antithyroid drugs for under 3 months. Peripheral blood TCR sequencing and RNA sequencing compared persistent Graves' disease patients with newly diagnosed Graves' disease patients. The study took place in China and was registered as a clinical trial. A total of roughly 35 samples were covered by TCR sequencing, comprising roughly 13 persistent and around 20 newly diagnosed Graves' disease patients.

The time point label here, explained by the study, means: newly diagnosed GD, antithyroid drugs for less than 3 months. RNA was extracted from PBMCs in TRIzol for both TCR sequencing and RNA sequencing. The diagnosis of Graves' disease was made according to American Thyroid Association guidelines. Patients for the study were recruited at an endocrinology department in Xi'an, China. Each patient gave 7.5 to 10 milliliters of peripheral blood, collected in an EDTA anticoagulant tube. Ficoll Paque Plus density gradient separation was used to isolate PBMCs, and no additional T cell sorting was done. An Agilent 2100 Bioanalyzer and agarose gel were used to assess RNA quality, and a NanoDrop 2000 was used to measure RNA concentration. Per the germline V gene, SQVTM is the CDR1 and ANQGSEA is the CDR2. From the cysteine through the phenylalanine, the CDR3 covers 12 amino acids. Here the CDR3 DNA is all that survives: 36 bases in frame from base 1. After removal of 7 bases from V and 6 bases from J, the junction retains 7 bases not matched to a gene.

On the study overall, not on this receptor specifically: Persistent patients shared more public clonotypes among themselves (around 3,000) than newly diagnosed patients did (approximately 970). Only the TCR beta chain was sequenced and analyzed. As a limitation, the authors acknowledged that the small sample size may reduce accuracy. Persistent Graves' disease patients showed lower TCR Shannon entropy and fewer highly expanded clones than newly diagnosed patients, suggesting clonal expansion. Because the primary lesion, thyroid tissue, could not be accessed, the study looked at peripheral blood alone. Preferential use of TRBV28, TRBJ1-2 and TRBJ2-5 was observed in persistent disease, whereas TRBV20-1 and TRBJ2-1 were favored in newly diagnosed disease.

The receptor library was made with multiplex PCR. Sequencing took place on an Illumina HiSeq 4000. CDR3 regions were amplified by Arm-PCR with iRepertoire HTBI primers to construct TCR beta libraries. Before sequencing, the PCR products underwent gel purification. The published analysis was carried out like this. Across samples, 62 TRBV and roughly 13 TRBJ segments were identified and used for gene usage analysis of CDR3 amino acid clonotypes. COPE and FqMerger were used to merge filtered high-quality paired reads into contigs. BLAST was used to align contigs to IMGT TRBV, TRBD and TRBJ reference genes, and CDR3 was defined according to IMGT. Highly expanded clones were defined as clonotypes with a frequency above 0.1%. Shannon entropy was used to measure repertoire diversity, and the Gini coefficient was used to measure V-J evenness. Clonotypes shared by more than one individual were considered public. TCRdb handled the public reads itself, with Q25 trimming in fastp and clone calling in MiXCR, and kept productive beta chains. Under each unique CDR3 protein, matching rows form one entry showing the most common genes and DNA. The V and J calls and clone size are TCRdb's, not the authors'. The table for this sample lists 550,000 or so distinct CDR3 sequences; about 11% of them were counted only once. Around 10% of the sample is held by the ten biggest clonotypes.

These data were likewise used in another study, on T cells in Graves' hyperthyroidism and ophthalmopathy. As noted in the second study: Stable Graves' hyperthyroidism was defined as the absence of progression to ophthalmopathy over 18 months of follow-up. Hyperthyroidism patients were newly diagnosed, with disease duration under 2 months, and aged 18 to 65 years. Patients with uncontrolled infections, other autoimmune diseases, pregnancy or lactation were excluded. Diagnoses relied on clinical symptoms, serum thyroxine and TRAb, thyroid ultrasound and orbital computed tomography. For the first round of RT-PCR on the TCR CDR3, the HTBI primer set was used together with the Qiagen OneStep RT-PCR kit. Blood samples also contained most of the expanded thyroid clonotypes (frequency above 0.001), which suggests that blood repertoires may reflect thyroid immune responses. A 13 V-J signature model separated ophthalmopathy from stable hyperthyroidism, with around 90% sensitivity and roughly 81% specificity in cross-validation and 80%/75% in testing. In validation, the model predicted progression to ophthalmopathy a median of around 6.5 months before onset, with 70% to 71% sensitivity and about 75% specificity. To identify distinguishing TCR V-J signatures, a discovery cohort of about a hundred patients was used, comprising 40 to 45 with Graves' ophthalmopathy and approximately 57 with stable Graves' hyperthyroidism. An independent validation cohort of under 20 hyperthyroidism patients and over 15 patients who later progressed to ophthalmopathy tested prospective prediction of ophthalmopathy. The roughly 100 discovery patients were divided at random into training and test sets in a 7:3 ratio. In addition, the study compared T-cell repertoires in thyroid tissue and in blood from about 6 Graves' hyperthyroidism patients. After blood sampling, hyperthyroidism patients were treated with methimazole at a starting dose of 30 mg daily, and ophthalmopathy patients were treated with high-dose intravenous methylprednisolone. Libraries were constructed in a second round of multiplex PCR, after which size selection and purification were carried out. Sequencing of the libraries was done on an Illumina HiSeq2000 using paired-end 100 bp reads. SOAPnuke was used to process the raw data, removing reads that contained adapters or uncalled bases, had a mean Phred below 15, or lacked an exact match to the constant primer or identifier. COPE v1.2.5 was used to merge high-quality paired reads, and clonotypes were defined as unique nucleotide sequences. Clonotypes were aligned to IMGT TRBV, TRBD and TRBJ reference segments using MiTCR v1.1. The analysis was restricted to V-J combinations with a frequency above 0.0001, which together covered 99.2% of the repertoires. The TCS score was defined as the ratio of F50 (clonal expansion) to E x V (chaos), calculated using BLOSUM62-based TCRdist between CDR3 peptides within each V-J. Welch's t-statistics and random forest reduced some 510 V-J features to 13, which were used in a naive Bayes classifier (R e1071). Sample size was not statistically predetermined, and investigators were not blinded to group allocation. The paper reports TCR Vbeta CDR3 sequencing of roughly 140 peripheral blood samples: some 41 ophthalmopathy, fewer than 80 hyperthyroidism and approximately 17 progressor patients.

Recombination connected TRBV29-1 to TRBJ1-2, with 8 bases matching TRBD1. This sample comprised peripheral blood mononuclear cells (PBMCs), obtained at new diagnosis, from a patient treated with antithyroid drugs. The TCR originated in a woman under 40 with Graves disease. Donor details come from another sample of the same person, matched by shared clones. For the CDR3, the sequence is CSGGQVGDGYTF. The nucleotide sequence is given as TGCAGCGGGGGACAGGTCGGCGATGGCTACACCTTC.